One sample yielded the 5 T cell receptor beta chains listed below, sequenced in a study of PD-1 blockade in classical Hodgkin lymphoma (dated by TCRdb to 2018 to 2020). What the time point label conveys for this sample: cycle 4 day 1 (C4D1), after less than 7 weeks of nivolumab. All trial patients had relapsed after autologous stem cell transplantation, with cohorts A, B and C differing in prior brentuximab vedotin exposure. CD4+ T cells were purified from thawed PBMCs by magnetic negative selection with a Miltenyi CD4+ T cell isolation kit. Library prep was done by the immunoSEQ multiplex PCR assay. TCRdb took this table from immuneACCESS and kept in-frame rearrangements with V and J called. Such tables lack part of the clones; where checked against another copy, unresolved V genes explain under half of the gap, and the rest is unexplained. Recorded for this sample are tens of thousands of clones; 80% of them occurred a single time. In total, the top ten clones hold approximately 3% of the sample.

Material: CD4+ T cells from blood, obtained before the fourth cycle of nivolumab. These receptors were collected from a human donor with classical Hodgkin lymphoma.

V gene TRBV2 combines with J gene TRBJ2-5; D is possibly TRBD2 (6 bases). Germline V lookup: CDR1 SNHLY, CDR2 FYNNEI. V lost 8 bases and J 3 bases, leaving 19 bases between the germline ends. The CDR3 sequence is 15 residues long. DNA for the CDR3: TGTGCCAGCGCCGACCAAATCATAGCGGAAGAGACCCAGTACTTC. It translates to CASADQIIAEETQYF.

The chain carries TRBV19 and TRBJ2-1; 9 bases map to TRBD2. V shed 2 bases and J 4 bases; nucleotides not matched to a gene: 9. The V gene's germline CDR1 is LNHDA and CDR2 SQIVND (reference sequence). This CDR3 region has 17 residues. CDR3: CASSIRASGEAYNEQFF. CDR3 nucleotides: TGTGCCAGTAGTATACGGGCTAGCGGGGAGGCGTACAATGAGCAGTTCTTC.

The chain combines TRBV6-1 with TRBJ2-7, with a tentative D call TRBD1 (6 bases). The germline CDR1 and CDR2 sequences are MNHNS and SASEGT. V gave up 1 base and J gave up 3 bases, with 16 bases separating them. This CDR3 spans 16 amino acids. The CDR3 DNA is TGTGCCAGCAGTGAAGAGAGGGGGTGGGGCCACTACGAGCAGTACTTC. This codes for CASSEERGWGHYEQYF.

V and J are TRBV9 and TRBJ2-4, with D maybe TRBD1 (5 bases). The CDR3 covers 13 residues. Per germline, CDR1 SGDLS and CDR2 YYNGEE. Trimming left V 3 bases short and J 5 bases short, with 9 bases between. The CDR3 DNA sequence: TGTGCCAGCAGCGGGGGCATCCAAAACATTCAGTACTTC. Translated: CASSGGIQNIQYF.

The chain has TRBV28 and TRBJ2-2, with a weak D call TRBD2 (5 bases). The germline CDR1 and CDR2 sequences are MDHEN and SYDVKM. V lost 6 bases and J 5 bases, leaving 25 bases between the germline ends. The CDR3 is 18 amino acids. The CDR3 DNA follows: TGTGCCAGCAGCCTTCCACCCTGGGTCAACTCGGGGACCGGGGAGCTGTTTTTT. Its translation: CASSLPPWVNSGTGELFF.